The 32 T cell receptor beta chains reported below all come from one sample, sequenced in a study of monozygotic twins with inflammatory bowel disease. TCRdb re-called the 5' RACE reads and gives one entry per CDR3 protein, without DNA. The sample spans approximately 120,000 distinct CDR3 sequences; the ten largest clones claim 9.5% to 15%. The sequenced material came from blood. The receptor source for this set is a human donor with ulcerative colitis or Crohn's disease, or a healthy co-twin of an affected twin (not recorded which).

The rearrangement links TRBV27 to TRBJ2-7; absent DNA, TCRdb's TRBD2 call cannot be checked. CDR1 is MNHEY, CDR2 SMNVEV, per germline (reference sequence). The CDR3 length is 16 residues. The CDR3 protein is CASSRLIGGMSYEQYF.

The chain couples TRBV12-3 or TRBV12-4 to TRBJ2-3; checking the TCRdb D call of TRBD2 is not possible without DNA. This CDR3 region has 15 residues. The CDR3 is CASNPRGGSTDTQYF.

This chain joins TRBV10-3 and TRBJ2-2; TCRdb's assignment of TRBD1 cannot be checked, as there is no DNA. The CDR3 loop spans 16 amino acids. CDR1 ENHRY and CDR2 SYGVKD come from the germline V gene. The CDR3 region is CAISESGLWRTGELFF.

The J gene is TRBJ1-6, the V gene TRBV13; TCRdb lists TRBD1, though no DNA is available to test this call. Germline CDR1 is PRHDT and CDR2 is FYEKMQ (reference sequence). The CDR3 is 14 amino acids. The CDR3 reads CASSLQGYNSPLHF.

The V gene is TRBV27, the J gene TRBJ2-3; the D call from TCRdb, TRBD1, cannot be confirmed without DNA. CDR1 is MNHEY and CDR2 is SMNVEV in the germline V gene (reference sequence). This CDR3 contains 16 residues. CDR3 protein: CASSPLMGGSTDTQYF.

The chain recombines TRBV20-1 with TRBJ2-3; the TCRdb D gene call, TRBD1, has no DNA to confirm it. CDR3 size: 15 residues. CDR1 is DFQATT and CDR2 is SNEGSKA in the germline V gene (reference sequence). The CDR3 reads CSAREHPGRVDTQYF.

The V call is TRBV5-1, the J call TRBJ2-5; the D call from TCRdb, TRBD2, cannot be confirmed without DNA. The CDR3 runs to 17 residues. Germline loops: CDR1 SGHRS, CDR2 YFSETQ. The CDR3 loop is CASSLGLAGTTQETQYF. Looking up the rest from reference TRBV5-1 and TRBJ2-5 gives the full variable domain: KAGVTQTPRYLIKTRGQQVTLSCSPISGHRSVSWYQQTPGQGLQFLFEYFSETQRNKGNFPGRFSGRQFSNSRSEMNVSTLELGDSALYLCASSLGLAGTTQETQYFGPGTRLLVL.

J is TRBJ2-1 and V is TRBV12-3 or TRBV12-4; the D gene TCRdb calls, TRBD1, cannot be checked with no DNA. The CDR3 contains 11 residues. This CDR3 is CASRRGEEQFF.

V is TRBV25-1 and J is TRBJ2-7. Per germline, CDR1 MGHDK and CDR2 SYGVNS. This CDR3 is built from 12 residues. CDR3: CASSDGVREQYF.

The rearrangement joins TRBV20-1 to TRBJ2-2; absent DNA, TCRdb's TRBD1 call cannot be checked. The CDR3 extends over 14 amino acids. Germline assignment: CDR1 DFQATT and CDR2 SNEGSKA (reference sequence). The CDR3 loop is CSASGAGGTGELFF.

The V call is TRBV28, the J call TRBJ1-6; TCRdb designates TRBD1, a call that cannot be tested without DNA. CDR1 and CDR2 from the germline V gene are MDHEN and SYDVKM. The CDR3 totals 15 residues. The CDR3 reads CASSSATGERSPLHF.

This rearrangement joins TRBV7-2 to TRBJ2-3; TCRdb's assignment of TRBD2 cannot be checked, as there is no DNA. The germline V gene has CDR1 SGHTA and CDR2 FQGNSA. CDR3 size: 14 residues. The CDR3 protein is CASSLAGPTDTQYF.

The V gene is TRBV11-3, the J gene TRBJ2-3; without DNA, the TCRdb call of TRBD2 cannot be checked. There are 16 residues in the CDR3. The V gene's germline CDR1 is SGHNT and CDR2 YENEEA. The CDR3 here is CASSLLAGGPGDTQYF.

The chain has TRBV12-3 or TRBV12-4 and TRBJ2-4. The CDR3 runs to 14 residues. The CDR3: CASRLQLAKNMQYF.

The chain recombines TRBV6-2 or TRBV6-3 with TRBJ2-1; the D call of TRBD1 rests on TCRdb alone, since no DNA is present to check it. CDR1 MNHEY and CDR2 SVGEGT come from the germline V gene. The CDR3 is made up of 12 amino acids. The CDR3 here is CASSPGGGEQFF.

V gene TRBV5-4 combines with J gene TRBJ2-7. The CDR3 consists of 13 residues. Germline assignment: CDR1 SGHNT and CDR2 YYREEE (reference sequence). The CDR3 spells CASSLGGRYEQYF. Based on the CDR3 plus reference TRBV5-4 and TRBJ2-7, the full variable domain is ETGVTQSPTHLIKTRGQQVTLRCSSQSGHNTVSWYQQALGQGPQFIFQYYREEENGRGNFPPRFSGLQFPNYSSELNVNALELDDSALYLCASSLGGRYEQYFGPGTRLTVT.

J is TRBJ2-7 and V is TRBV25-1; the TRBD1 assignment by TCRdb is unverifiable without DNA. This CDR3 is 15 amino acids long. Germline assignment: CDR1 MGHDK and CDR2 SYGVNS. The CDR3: CASIPRVGGVHEQYF.

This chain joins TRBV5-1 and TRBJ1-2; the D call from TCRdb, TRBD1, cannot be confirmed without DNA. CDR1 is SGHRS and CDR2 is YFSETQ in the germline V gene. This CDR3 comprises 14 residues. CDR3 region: CASSFSTGDYGYTF.

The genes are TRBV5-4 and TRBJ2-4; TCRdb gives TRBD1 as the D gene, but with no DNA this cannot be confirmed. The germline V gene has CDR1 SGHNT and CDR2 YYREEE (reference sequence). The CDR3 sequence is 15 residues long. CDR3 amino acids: CASSKDRGLENIQYF. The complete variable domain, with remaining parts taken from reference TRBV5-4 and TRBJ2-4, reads ETGVTQSPTHLIKTRGQQVTLRCSSQSGHNTVSWYQQALGQGPQFIFQYYREEENGRGNFPPRFSGLQFPNYSSELNVNALELDDSALYLCASSKDRGLENIQYFGAGTRLSVL.

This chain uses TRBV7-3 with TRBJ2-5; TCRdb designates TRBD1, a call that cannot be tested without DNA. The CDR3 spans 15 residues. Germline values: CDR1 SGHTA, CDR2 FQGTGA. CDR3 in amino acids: CASSLTLTGGETQYF.

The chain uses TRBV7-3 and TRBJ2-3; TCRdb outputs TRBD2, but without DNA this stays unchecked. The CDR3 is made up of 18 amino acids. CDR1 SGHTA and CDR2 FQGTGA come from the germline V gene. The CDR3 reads CASSLVVTSGGLTDTQYF.

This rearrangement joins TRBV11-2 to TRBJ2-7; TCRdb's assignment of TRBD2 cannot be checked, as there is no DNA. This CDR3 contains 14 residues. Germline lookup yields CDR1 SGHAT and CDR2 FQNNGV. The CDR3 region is CASSDLAELYEQYF. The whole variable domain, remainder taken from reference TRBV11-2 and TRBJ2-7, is EAGVAQSPRYKIIEKRQSVAFWCNPISGHATLYWYQQILGQGPKLLIQFQNNGVVDDSQLPKDRFSAERLKGVDSTLKIQPAKLEDSAVYLCASSDLAELYEQYFGPGTRLTVT.

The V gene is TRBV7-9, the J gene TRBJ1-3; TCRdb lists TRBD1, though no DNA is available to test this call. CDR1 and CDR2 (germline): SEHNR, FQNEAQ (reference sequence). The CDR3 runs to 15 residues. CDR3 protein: CASSPSGDSGNTIYF.

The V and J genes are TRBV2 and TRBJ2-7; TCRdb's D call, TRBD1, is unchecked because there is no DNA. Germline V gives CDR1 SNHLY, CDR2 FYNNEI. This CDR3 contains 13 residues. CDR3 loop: CASTGGSSYEQYF. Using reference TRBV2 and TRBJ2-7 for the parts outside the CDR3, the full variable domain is EPEVTQTPSHQVTQMGQEVILRCVPISNHLYFYWYRQILGQKVEFLVSFYNNEISEKSEIFDDQFSVERPDGSNFTLKIRSTKLEDSAMYFCASTGGSSYEQYFGPGTRLTVT.

The CDR3 sequence is CASSPGVMNTEAFF. V is TRBV19 and J is TRBJ1-1. Per germline, CDR1 LNHDA and CDR2 SQIVND (reference sequence). This CDR3 contains 14 residues.

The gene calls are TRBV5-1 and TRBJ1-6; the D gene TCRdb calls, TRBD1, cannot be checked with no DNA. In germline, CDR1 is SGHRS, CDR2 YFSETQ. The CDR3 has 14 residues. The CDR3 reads CASSELPGNSPLHF.

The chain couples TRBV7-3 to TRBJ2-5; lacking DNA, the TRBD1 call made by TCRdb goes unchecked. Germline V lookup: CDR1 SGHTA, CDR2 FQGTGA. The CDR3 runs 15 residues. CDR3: CASSYGRGGQETQYF. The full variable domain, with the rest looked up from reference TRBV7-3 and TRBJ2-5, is GAGVSQTPSNKVTEKGKYVELRCDPISGHTALYWYRQSLGQGPEFLIYFQGTGAADDSGLPNDRFFAVRPEGSVSTLKIQRTERGDSAVYLCASSYGRGGQETQYFGPGTRLLVL.

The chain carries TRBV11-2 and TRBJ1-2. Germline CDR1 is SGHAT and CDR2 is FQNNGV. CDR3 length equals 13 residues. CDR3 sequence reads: CASSAQNNYGYTF.

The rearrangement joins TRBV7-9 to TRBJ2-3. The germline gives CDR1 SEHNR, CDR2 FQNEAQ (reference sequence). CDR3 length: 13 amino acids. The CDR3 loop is CASSLANEKAQYF.

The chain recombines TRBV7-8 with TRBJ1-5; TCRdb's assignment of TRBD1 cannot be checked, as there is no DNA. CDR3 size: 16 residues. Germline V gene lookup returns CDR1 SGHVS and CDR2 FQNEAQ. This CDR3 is CASSPSWTGANQPQHF.

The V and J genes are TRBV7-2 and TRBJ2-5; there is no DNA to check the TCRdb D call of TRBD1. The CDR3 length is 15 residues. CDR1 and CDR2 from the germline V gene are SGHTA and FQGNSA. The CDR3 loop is CASSLGPGTLTAQYF.

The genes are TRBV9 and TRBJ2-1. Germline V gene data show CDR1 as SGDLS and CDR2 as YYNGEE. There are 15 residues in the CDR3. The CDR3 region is CASSIGISSYNEQFF.